Listed below are T cell receptor beta chains from one sample, sequenced in a study of beta chain features in type 1 diabetes. The method was immunoSEQ multiplex PCR; TCRdb's version includes in-frame clones alone and lacks a portion of them. In the table there are almost 350,000 clones, less than 20% of which are singletons. Source material: naive CD4+ T cells from blood. These receptors were obtained from a woman aged 18-30 years in good health. The CDR3 runs from the conserved cysteine through the conserved F or W. Fields, in order: CDR3 protein, CDR3 DNA, D gene, V gene, J gene, clone size. D genes are given only for firm matches. Clone size appears in some rows only: once, few, many, or a class for an expanded clone.

CDR3 protein: CASSVGSGETGELFF; CDR3 DNA: TGTGCCAGCAGCGTCGGGTCGGGAGAAACCGGGGAGCTGTTTTTT; D gene: .; V gene: TRBV9; J gene: TRBJ2-2; clone size: few
CDR3 protein: CSVGGQGAVGYTF; CDR3 DNA: TGCAGCGTTGGCGGACAGGGGGCAGTGGGCTACACCTTC; D gene: TRBD1; V gene: TRBV29-1; J gene: TRBJ1-2; clone size: .
CDR3 protein: CASSLASGFTDTQYF; CDR3 DNA: TGTGCCAGCAGCTTGGCTAGCGGGTTCACAGATACGCAGTATTTT; D gene: TRBD2; V gene: TRBV5-4; J gene: TRBJ2-3; clone size: .
CDR3 protein: CASSLEGQPQHF; CDR3 DNA: TGTGCCAGCAGCTTAGAGGGGCAGCCCCAGCATTTT; D gene: .; V gene: TRBV7-9; J gene: TRBJ1-5; clone size: .
CDR3 protein: CASSQETGGFYEQYF; CDR3 DNA: TGTGCCAGCAGCCAAGAGACAGGGGGCTTTTACGAGCAGTACTTC; D gene: TRBD1; V gene: TRBV4-2; J gene: TRBJ2-7; clone size: .
CDR3 protein: CASSADTNYEQYF; CDR3 DNA: TGTGCCAGCAGCGCCGACACGAACTACGAGCAGTACTTC; D gene: .; V gene: TRBV11-2; J gene: TRBJ2-7; clone size: .
CDR3 protein: CASSPRVGDGYTF; CDR3 DNA: TGTGCCAGCAGCCCGCGGGTTGGAGATGGCTACACCTTC; D gene: .; V gene: TRBV11-3; J gene: TRBJ1-2; clone size: few
CDR3 protein: CASSAGTSGYEQYF; CDR3 DNA: TGTGCCAGCAGCGCCGGGACATCCGGCTACGAGCAGTACTTC; D gene: .; V gene: TRBV9; J gene: TRBJ2-7; clone size: .
CDR3 protein: CASSGGHSGANVLTF; CDR3 DNA: TGTGCCAGCAGTGGTGGACACTCTGGGGCCAACGTCCTGACTTTC; D gene: .; V gene: TRBV6-1; J gene: TRBJ2-6; clone size: .
CDR3 protein: CASSYLRNYGYTF; CDR3 DNA: TGTGCCAGCAGTTACCTCCGGAACTATGGCTACACCTTC; D gene: .; V gene: TRBV6-5; J gene: TRBJ1-2; clone size: .
CDR3 protein: CALRRQETQYF; CDR3 DNA: TGTGCCCTGAGGCGGCAAGAGACCCAGTACTTC; D gene: .; V gene: TRBV9; J gene: TRBJ2-5; clone size: .
CDR3 protein: CAWTANTGELFF; CDR3 DNA: TGTGCCTGGACAGCGAACACCGGGGAGCTGTTTTTT; D gene: .; V gene: TRBV30; J gene: TRBJ2-2; clone size: .
CDR3 protein: CASSQERATTYSGANVLTF; CDR3 DNA: TGCGCCAGCAGCCAAGAGAGGGCGACAACCTACTCTGGGGCCAACGTCCTGACTTTC; D gene: .; V gene: TRBV4-3; J gene: TRBJ2-6; clone size: .
CDR3 protein: CASSLTDDRVSQPQHF; CDR3 DNA: TGTGCCAGCAGCTTAACGGACGACAGGGTGAGCCAGCCCCAGCATTTT; D gene: TRBD1; V gene: TRBV7-3; J gene: TRBJ1-5; clone size: few
CDR3 protein: CASSQDAGPSYEQYF; CDR3 DNA: TGCGCCAGCAGCCAAGATGCGGGACCCTCCTACGAGCAGTACTTC; D gene: .; V gene: TRBV4-1; J gene: TRBJ2-7; clone size: .
CDR3 protein: CAWSPGSSYNEQFF; CDR3 DNA: TGTGCCTGGAGTCCGGGAAGCTCCTACAATGAGCAGTTCTTC; D gene: .; V gene: TRBV30; J gene: TRBJ2-1; clone size: .
CDR3 protein: CASIGLAGYTQYF; CDR3 DNA: TGCGCCAGCATCGGACTAGCGGGATATACGCAGTATTTT; D gene: TRBD2; V gene: TRBV5-1; J gene: TRBJ2-3; clone size: .
CDR3 protein: CASSPPFGQLYGYTF; CDR3 DNA: TGTGCCAGCAGCCCGCCCTTCGGACAGCTGTATGGCTACACCTTC; D gene: .; V gene: TRBV9; J gene: TRBJ1-2; clone size: .
CDR3 protein: CSAEGYNEQFF; CDR3 DNA: TGCAGCGCCGAGGGCTACAATGAGCAGTTCTTC; D gene: .; V gene: TRBV29-1; J gene: TRBJ2-1; clone size: .
CDR3 protein: CASSSLDRWDNVLTF; CDR3 DNA: TGTGCCAGCAGCTCTCTGGACAGGTGGGACAACGTCCTGACTTTC; D gene: TRBD1; V gene: TRBV5-6; J gene: TRBJ2-6; clone size: few